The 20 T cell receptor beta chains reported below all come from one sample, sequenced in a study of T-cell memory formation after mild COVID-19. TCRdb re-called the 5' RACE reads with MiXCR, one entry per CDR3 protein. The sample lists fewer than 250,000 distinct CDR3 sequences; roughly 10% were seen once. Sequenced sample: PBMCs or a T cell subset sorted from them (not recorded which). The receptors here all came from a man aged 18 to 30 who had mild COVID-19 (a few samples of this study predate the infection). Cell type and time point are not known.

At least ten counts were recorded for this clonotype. The CDR3 DNA reads as TGCAGTGCCGACTCCCTTCCATTATACGAGCAGTACGTC. This gives the protein CSADSLPLYEQYV. The rearrangement uses TRBV20-1 and TRBJ2-7; D uncertain. Trimming left V 6 bases short and J 4 bases short, with 16 bases between. From germline, CDR1 is DFQATT and CDR2 SNEGSKA (reference sequence). The CDR3 totals 13 residues.

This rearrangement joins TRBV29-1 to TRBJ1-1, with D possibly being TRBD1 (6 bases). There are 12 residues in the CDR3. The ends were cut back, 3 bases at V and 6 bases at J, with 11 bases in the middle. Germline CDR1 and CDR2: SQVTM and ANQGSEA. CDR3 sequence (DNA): TGCAGCGTTGAGGACAGTCCGGCTGAAGCTTTCTTT. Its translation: CSVEDSPAEAFF.

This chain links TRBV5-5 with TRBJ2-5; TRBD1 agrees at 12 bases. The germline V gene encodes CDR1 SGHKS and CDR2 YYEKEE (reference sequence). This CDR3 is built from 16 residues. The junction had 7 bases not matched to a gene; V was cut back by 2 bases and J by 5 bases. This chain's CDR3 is CASSFPPGQGAETQYF. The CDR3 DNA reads TGTGCCAGCAGCTTTCCTCCGGGACAGGGGGCGGAGACCCAGTACTTC.

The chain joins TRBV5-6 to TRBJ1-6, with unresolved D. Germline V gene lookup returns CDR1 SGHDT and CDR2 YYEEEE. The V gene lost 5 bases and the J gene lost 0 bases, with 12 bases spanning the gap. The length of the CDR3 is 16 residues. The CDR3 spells CASRISTGSYNSPLHF. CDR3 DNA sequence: TGTGCCAGCAGAATCTCGACGGGCTCCTATAATTCACCCCTCCACTTT.

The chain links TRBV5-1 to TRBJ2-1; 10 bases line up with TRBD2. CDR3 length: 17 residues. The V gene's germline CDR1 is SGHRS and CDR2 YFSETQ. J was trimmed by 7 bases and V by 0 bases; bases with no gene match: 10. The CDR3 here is CASSLDPASGGWNEQFF. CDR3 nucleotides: TGCGCCAGCAGCTTGGATCCCGCTAGCGGGGGCTGGAATGAGCAGTTCTTC.

The CDR3 is CSALTTPGSYNSPLHF. The CDR3 nucleotides read TGCAGTGCTCTGACGACTCCTGGATCCTATAATTCACCCCTCCACTTT. This sequence joins TRBV20-1 and TRBJ1-6, with unresolved D. The CDR3 loop spans 16 amino acids. Trimming removed 5 bases at V and 1 base at J, with 15 bases between. Germline V CDR1 and CDR2: DFQATT, SNEGSKA (reference sequence).

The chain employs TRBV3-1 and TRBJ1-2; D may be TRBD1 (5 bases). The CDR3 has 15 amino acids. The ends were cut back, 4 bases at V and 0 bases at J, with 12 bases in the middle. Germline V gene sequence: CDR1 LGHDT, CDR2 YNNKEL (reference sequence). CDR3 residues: CASSPQELPNYGYTF. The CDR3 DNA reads TGTGCCAGCAGCCCACAGGAGCTTCCTAACTATGGCTACACCTTC.

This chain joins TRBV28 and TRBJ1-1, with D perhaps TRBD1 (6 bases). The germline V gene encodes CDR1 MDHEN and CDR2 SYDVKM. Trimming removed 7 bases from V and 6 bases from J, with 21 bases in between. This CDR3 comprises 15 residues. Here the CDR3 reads CASIPPGARGPEAFF. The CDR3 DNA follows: TGTGCCAGCATCCCTCCAGGGGCCCGGGGTCCTGAAGCTTTCTTT. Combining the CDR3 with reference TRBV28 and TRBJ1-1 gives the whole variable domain DVKVTQSSRYLVKRTGEKVFLECVQDMDHENMFWYRQDPGLGLRLIYFSYDVKMKEKGDIPEGYSVSREKKERFSLILESASTNQTSMYLCASIPPGARGPEAFFGQGTRLTVV.

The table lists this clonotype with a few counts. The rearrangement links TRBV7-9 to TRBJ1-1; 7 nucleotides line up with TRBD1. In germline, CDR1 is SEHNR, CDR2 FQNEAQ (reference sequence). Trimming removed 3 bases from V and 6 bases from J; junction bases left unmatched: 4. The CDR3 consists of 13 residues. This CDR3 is CASSLTGFAEAFF. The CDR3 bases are TGTGCCAGCAGCTTGACAGGGTTCGCTGAAGCTTTCTTT.

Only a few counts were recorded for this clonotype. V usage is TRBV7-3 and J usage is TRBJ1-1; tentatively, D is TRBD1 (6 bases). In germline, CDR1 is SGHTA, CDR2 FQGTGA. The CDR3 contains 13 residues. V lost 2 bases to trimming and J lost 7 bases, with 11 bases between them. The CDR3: CASSLERGGEAFF. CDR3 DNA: TGTGCCAGCAGCTTAGAGAGAGGGGGTGAAGCTTTCTTT. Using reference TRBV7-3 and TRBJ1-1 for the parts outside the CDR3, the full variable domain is GAGVSQTPSNKVTEKGKYVELRCDPISGHTALYWYRQSLGQGPEFLIYFQGTGAADDSGLPNDRFFAVRPEGSVSTLKIQRTERGDSAVYLCASSLERGGEAFFGQGTRLTVV.

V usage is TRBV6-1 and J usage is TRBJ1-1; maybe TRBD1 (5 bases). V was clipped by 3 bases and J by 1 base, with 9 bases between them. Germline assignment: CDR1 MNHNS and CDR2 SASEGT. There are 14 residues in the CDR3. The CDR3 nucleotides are TGTGCCAGCAGTGATTCAGGGAGGAACACTGAAGCTTTCTTT. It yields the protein CASSDSGRNTEAFF.

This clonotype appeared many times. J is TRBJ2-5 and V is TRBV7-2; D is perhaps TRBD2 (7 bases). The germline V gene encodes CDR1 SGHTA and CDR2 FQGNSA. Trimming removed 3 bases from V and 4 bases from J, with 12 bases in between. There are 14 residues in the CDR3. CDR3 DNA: TGTGCCAGCAGCTTGGGGGGGGGGCGAGAGACCCAGTACTTC. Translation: CASSLGGGRETQYF. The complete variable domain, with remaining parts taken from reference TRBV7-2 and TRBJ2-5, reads GAGVSQSPSNKVTEKGKDVELRCDPISGHTALYWYRQSLGQGLEFLIYFQGNSAPDKSGLPSDRFSAERTGGSVSTLTIQRTQQEDSAVYLCASSLGGGRETQYFGPGTRLLVL.

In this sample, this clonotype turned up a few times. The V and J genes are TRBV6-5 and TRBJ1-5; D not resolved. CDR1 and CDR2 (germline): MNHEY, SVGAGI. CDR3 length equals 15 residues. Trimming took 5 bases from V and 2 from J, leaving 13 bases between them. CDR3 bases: TGTGCCAGCAGTAACGACCGGCCCGGCAATCAGCCCCAGCATTTT. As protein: CASSNDRPGNQPQHF.

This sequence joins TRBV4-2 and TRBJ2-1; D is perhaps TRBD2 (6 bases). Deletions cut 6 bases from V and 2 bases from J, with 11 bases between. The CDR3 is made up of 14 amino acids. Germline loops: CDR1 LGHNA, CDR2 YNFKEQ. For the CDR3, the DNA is TGTGCCAGCAGGGGGCGCGGGGCCTACAATGAGCAGTTCTTC. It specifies CASRGRGAYNEQFF.

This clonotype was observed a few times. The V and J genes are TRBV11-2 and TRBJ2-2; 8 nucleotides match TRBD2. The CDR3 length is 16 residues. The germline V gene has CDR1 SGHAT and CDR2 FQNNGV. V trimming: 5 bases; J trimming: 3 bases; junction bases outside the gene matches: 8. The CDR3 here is CASSGMRTSYTGELFF. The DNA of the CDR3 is TGTGCCAGCAGCGGGATGAGGACTAGCTACACCGGGGAGCTGTTTTTT.

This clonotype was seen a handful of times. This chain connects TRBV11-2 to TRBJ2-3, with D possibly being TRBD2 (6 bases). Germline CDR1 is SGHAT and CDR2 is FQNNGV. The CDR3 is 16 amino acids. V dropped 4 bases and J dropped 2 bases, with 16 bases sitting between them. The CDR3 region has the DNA TGTGCCAGCAGCTATTTCGGAGGGGCTAACACAGATACGCAGTATTTT. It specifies CASSYFGGANTDTQYF.

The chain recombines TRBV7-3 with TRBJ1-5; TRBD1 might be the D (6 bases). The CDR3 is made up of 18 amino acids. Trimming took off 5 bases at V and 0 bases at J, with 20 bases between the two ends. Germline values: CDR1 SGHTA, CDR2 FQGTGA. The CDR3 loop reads CASSPRGEKGDSNQPQHF. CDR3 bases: TGTGCCAGCAGCCCCCGGGGGGAAAAGGGGGATAGCAATCAGCCCCAGCATTTT.

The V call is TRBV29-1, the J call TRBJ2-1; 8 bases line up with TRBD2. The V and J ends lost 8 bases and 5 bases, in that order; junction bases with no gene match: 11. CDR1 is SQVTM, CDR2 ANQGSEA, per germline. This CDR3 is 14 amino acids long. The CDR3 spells CSLIAGPGHNEQFF. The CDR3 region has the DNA TGCAGCTTAATAGCGGGGCCAGGCCACAATGAGCAGTTCTTC.

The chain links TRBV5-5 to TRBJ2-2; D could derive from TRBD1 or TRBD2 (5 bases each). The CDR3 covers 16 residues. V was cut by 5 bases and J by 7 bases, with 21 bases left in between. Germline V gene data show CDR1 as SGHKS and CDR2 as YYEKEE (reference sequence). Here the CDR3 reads CASRRAGTTADGELFF. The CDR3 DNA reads TGTGCCAGCAGGCGAGCCGGGACCACAGCCGACGGGGAGCTGTTTTTT.

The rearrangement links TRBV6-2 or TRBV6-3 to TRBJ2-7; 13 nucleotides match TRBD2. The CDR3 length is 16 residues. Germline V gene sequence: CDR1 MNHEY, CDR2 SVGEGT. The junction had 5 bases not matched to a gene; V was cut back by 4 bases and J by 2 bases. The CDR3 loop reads CASSWGTSGNTYEQYF. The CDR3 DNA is TGTGCCAGCAGTTGGGGGACTAGCGGGAACACCTACGAGCAGTACTTC.